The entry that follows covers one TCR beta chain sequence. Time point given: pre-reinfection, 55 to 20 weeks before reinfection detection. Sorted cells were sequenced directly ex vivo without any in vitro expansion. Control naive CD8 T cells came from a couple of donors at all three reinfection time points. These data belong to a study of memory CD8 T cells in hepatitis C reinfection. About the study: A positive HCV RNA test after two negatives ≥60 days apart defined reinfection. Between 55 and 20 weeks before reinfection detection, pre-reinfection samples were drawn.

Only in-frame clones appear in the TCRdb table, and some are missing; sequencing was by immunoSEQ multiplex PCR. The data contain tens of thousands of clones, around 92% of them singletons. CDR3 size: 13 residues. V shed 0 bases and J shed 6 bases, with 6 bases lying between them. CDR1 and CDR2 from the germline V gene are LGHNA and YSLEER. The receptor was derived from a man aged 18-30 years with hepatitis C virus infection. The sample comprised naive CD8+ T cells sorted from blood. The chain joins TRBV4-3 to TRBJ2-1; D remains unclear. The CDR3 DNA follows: TGCGCCAGCAGCCAAGATACTACCAATGAGCAGTTCTTC. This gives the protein CASSQDTTNEQFF.